This T cell receptor (beta chain) was captured by sequencing in a study of blood T cell repertoires in COVID-19. Study information: Sources were T cells, B-cell-depleted T cells, or PBMCs; the material itself was cDNA or gDNA.

V dropped 4 bases and J dropped 10 bases, with 10 bases sitting between them. Germline lookup yields CDR1 DFQATT and CDR2 SNEGSKA (reference sequence). The CDR3 runs to 11 residues. Clones were sequenced by immunoSEQ multiplex PCR, and TCRdb holds only the in-frame ones, with some missing. Counted here are hundreds of thousands of clones, 85% to 90% occurring once; the ten biggest clones make up around 1.4%. The clonotype originates from a man between 65 and 80 years old with acute or convalescent COVID-19. The V and J genes are TRBV20-1 and TRBJ1-4; no clear D gene. Source material: peripheral blood. CDR3 amino acids: CSAKVSGKLFF. DNA for the CDR3: TGCAGTGCTAAAGTTTCGGGAAAACTGTTTTTT.